This section outlines one T cell receptor (beta chain) sequence together with its context. Researchers amplified the TCR beta CDR3 regions from RNA transcripts. The study used the HTBI primer set for a first-round RT-PCR of the TCR CDR3. One entry per CDR3 protein results from TCRdb running MiXCR on the multiplex PCR reads. This table holds over 650,000 distinct CDR3 sequences, roughly 17% found once. The data belong to a study of T cells in Graves' hyperthyroidism and ophthalmopathy. The specimen was blood. This TCR derives from a man in his late teens or twenties with Graves' hyperthyroidism.

CDR3 residues: CSATYHRAYEQYF. CDR3 nucleotides: TGCAGTGCCACATATCACCGAGCCTACGAGCAGTACTTC. The chain is built from TRBV20-1 and TRBJ2-7; D not resolved. The length of the CDR3 is 13 residues. Trimming removed 6 bases at V and 2 bases at J, with 14 bases between. The V gene's germline CDR1 is DFQATT and CDR2 SNEGSKA (reference sequence).